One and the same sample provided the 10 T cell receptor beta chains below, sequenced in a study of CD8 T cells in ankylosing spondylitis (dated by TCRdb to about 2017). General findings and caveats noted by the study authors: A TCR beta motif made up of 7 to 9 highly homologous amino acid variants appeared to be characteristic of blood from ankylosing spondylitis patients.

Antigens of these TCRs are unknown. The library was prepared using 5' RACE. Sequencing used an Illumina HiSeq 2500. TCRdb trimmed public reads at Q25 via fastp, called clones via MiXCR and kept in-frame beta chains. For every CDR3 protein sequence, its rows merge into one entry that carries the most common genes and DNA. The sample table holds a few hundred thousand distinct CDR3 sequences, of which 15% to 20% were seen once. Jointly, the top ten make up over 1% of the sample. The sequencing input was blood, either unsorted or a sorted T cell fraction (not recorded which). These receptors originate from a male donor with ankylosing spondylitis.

CDR3 amino acids: CSAPTGQSSYEQYF. The CDR3 coding sequence is TGCAGTGCCCCTACGGGACAGAGCTCCTACGAGCAGTACTTC. The chain links TRBV20-1 to TRBJ2-7; 7 positions match TRBD1. The trim removed 6 bases at V and 0 bases at J, leaving 8 bases unmatched. The CDR3 loop spans 14 amino acids. Germline V lookup: CDR1 DFQATT, CDR2 SNEGSKA (reference sequence).

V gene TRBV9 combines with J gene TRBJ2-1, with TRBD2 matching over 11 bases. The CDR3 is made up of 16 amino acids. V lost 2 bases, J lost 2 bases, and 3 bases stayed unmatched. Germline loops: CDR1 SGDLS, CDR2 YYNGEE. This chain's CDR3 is CASSVTSGATYNEQFF. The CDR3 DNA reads TGTGCCAGCAGCGTGACTAGCGGGGCAACCTACAATGAGCAGTTCTTC.

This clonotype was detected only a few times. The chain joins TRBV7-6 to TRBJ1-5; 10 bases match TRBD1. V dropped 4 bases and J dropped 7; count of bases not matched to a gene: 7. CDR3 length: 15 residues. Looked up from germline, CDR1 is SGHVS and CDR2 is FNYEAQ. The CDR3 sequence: CASSYGTGAGQPQHF. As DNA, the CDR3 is TGTGCCAGCAGCTATGGGACAGGGGCGGGCCAGCCCCAGCATTTT.

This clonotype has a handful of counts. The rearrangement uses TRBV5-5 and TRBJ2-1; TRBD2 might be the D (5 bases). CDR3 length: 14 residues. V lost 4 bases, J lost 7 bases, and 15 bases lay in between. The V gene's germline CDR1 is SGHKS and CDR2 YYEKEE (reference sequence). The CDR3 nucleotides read TGTGCCAGCAGCCCGGGTGGACTCGGAAATGAGCAGTTCTTC. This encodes CASSPGGLGNEQFF.

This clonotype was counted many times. CDR3: CASSQDPQGGIGNTIYF. The CDR3 DNA reads as TGCGCCAGCAGCCAAGATCCCCAGGGGGGGATTGGAAACACCATATATTTT. This chain links TRBV4-1 with TRBJ1-3; 7 positions agree with TRBD1. V was pared by 0 bases and J by 3 bases, with 8 bases of the junction left unmatched. The CDR3 is made up of 17 amino acids. Germline V gene lookup returns CDR1 MGHRA and CDR2 YSYEKL.

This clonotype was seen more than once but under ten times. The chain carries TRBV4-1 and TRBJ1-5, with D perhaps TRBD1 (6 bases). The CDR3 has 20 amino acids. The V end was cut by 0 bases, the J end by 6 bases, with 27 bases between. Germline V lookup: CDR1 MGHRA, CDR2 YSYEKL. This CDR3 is CASSQDPAADPGEKRQPQHF. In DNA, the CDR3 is TGCGCCAGCAGCCAAGACCCCGCAGCAGACCCAGGGGAGAAACGTCAGCCCCAGCATTTT.

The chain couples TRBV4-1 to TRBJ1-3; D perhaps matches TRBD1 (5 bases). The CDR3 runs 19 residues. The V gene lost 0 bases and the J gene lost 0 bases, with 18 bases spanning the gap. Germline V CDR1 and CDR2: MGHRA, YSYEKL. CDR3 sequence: CASSQDQSRGWTSGNTIYF. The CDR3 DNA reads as TGCGCCAGCAGCCAAGATCAGTCGAGGGGATGGACCTCTGGAAACACCATATATTTT.

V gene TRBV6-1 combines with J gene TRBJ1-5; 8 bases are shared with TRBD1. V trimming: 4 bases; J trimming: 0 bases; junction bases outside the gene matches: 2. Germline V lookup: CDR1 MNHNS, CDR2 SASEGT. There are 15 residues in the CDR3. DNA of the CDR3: TGTGCCAGCAGTGGACAGGGGAATAGCAATCAGCCCCAGCATTTT. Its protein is CASSGQGNSNQPQHF.

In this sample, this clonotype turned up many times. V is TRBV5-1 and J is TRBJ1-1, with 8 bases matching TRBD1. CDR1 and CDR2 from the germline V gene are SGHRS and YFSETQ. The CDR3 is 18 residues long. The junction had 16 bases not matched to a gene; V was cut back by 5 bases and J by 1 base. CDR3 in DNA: TGCGCCAGCAGACCTGGGGCAGGGGGCACCTTCGGGAACACTGAAGCTTTCTTT. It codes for CASRPGAGGTFGNTEAFF.

In DNA, the CDR3 is TGTGCCACGCGGAGTTGGACTAGCCATTCGAATGAGCAGTTCTTC. Translation: CATRSWTSHSNEQFF. The rearrangement links TRBV28 to TRBJ2-1, with 8 bases identical to TRBD2. J was trimmed by 7 bases and V by 10 bases; bases with no gene match: 15. The CDR3 totals 15 residues. The germline V gene has CDR1 MDHEN and CDR2 SYDVKM.